This TCR beta chain was captured by sequencing in a study of blood T cell repertoires in COVID-19. Study information: COVID-19 samples collected from the United States, Italy and Spain covered acute and convalescent phases. From T cells, B-cell-depleted T cells, or PBMCs came the material, which was cDNA or gDNA.

In the authors' methods: Amplification of reference gene primers provided the estimated nucleated cell counts. Sequencing was performed with immunoSEQ multiplex PCR; in TCRdb, only in-frame clones are kept and a portion is missing. V, J and clone size are taken as reported in that table, and D and trimming were inferred from the DNA itself. In the table there are about 17,000 clones, around 90% of which are singletons. With 1 base clipped from V and 5 bases from J, the junction kept 8 bases outside the gene matches. Germline values: CDR1 LNHNV, CDR2 YYDKDF (reference sequence). The CDR3 totals 15 residues.

This chain uses TRBV15 with TRBJ2-7, with 7 nucleotides matching TRBD1. Source material: peripheral blood. The sequence derives from a man over 45 with active COVID-19. The CDR3 spells CATSRGTGQSNEQYF. The CDR3 DNA reads as TGTGCCACCAGCAGAGGTACGGGACAGAGCAACGAGCAGTACTTC. Supplemented by reference TRBV15 and TRBJ2-7, the full variable domain reads DAMVIQNPRYQVTQFGKPVTLSCSQTLNHNVMYWYQQKSSQAPKLLFHYYDKDFNNEADTPDNFQSRRPNTSFCFLDIRSPGLGDTAMYLCATSRGTGQSNEQYFGPGTRLTVT.